A single sample is the source of the 20 T cell receptor beta chains below, sequenced in a study of T-cell reconstitution after alpha-beta-depleted transplantation in children. The TCRbeta library incorporated unique molecular identifiers. TCRdb processed the PCR reads anew with MiXCR; each CDR3 protein has one entry. This table holds approximately 400,000 distinct CDR3 sequences, roughly a tenth found once. The material was PBMCs from the stem cell graft donor, obtained from the stem cell graft. Receptors were obtained from a human donor who donated a stem cell graft to a child with acute myeloid leukemia.

The chain links TRBV12-3 or TRBV12-4 to TRBJ1-2; D is undetermined. The CDR3 spans 13 residues. The V gene lost 6 bases and the J gene lost 8 bases, with 16 bases spanning the gap. The CDR3: CASSPTQSRGYTF. The CDR3 bases are TGTGCCAGCAGCCCTACACAGAGTCGGGGCTACACCTTC.

Turning to this clonotype: The junction departs from germline at one end; a sequencing error may be responsible. The chain is built from TRBV20-1 and TRBJ2-1; 7 bases are a match to TRBD1. The CDR3 sequence is 18 residues long. The germline V gene has CDR1 DFQATT and CDR2 SNEGSKA (reference sequence). This CDR3 is CCARDLGQALSSYNEQFF. CDR3 nucleotide sequence: TGCTGTGCTAGAGATCTAGGACAGGCCCTAAGCTCCTACAATGAGCAGTTCTTC.

This clonotype was detected a few times. This CDR3 is CASSFASGLVNEQFF. Written as DNA, the CDR3 is TGCGCCAGCAGCTTCGCTAGCGGGTTGGTCAATGAGCAGTTCTTC. The rearrangement joins TRBV5-1 to TRBJ2-1; TRBD2 matches at 8 bases. The germline V gene has CDR1 SGHRS and CDR2 YFSETQ. The CDR3 sequence is 15 residues long. Trimming took 2 bases from V and 6 from J; bases not matched to a gene: 7.

This clonotype was recorded at least ten times. The chain recombines TRBV29-1 with TRBJ1-2, with D perhaps matching TRBD1 (6 bases). The CDR3 covers 14 residues. Germline V lookup: CDR1 SQVTM, CDR2 ANQGSEA. The V gene lost 3 bases and the J gene lost 4 bases, with 15 bases spanning the gap. The CDR3 loop is CSVEDPLTGYGYTF. The CDR3 DNA sequence: TGCAGCGTTGAGGACCCTTTGACAGGCTATGGCTACACCTTC.

This clonotype was seen a handful of times. The rearrangement uses TRBV12-3 or TRBV12-4 and TRBJ2-1; 10 bases align to TRBD2. The CDR3 spans 15 residues. Unmatched junction bases numbered 9, after V lost 5 bases and J lost 8 bases. CDR3 DNA sequence: TGTGCCAGCAGTCTAGAGCGGGAGGGAGGGTATGAGCAGTTCTTC. This translates into CASSLEREGGYEQFF.

This clonotype was counted only a few times. V usage is TRBV5-1 and J usage is TRBJ2-7; 7 nucleotides agree with TRBD1. The CDR3 is 15 amino acids. The V gene's germline CDR1 is SGHRS and CDR2 YFSETQ. Trimming at V came to 4 bases and at J to 0 bases, leaving 7 bases not matched to a gene. The CDR3 bases are TGCGCCAGCAGCCCGGGGACAGCAAACTCCTACGAGCAGTACGTC. This codes for CASSPGTANSYEQYV.

Regarding this clonotype: Relative to the germline gene, one junction end is altered; a read error may explain this. This chain links TRBV12-3 or TRBV12-4 with TRBJ2-3; a possible D gene is TRBD2 (7 bases). The CDR3 totals 15 residues. CDR3 amino acids: CALSGGGGGTNTQYF. CDR3 nucleotides: TGTGCCTTGTCCGGGGGCGGGGGAGGCACAAATACGCAGTATTTT.

This clonotype was seen more than once but under ten times. The rearrangement joins TRBV4-3 to TRBJ1-2; D unclear. Trimming took 0 bases from V and 4 from J, leaving 15 bases between them. CDR1 is LGHNA and CDR2 is YSLEER in the germline V gene. The CDR3 length is 16 residues. DNA for the CDR3: TGCGCCAGCAGCCAAGATTTAGGGCAGACTACCTATGGCTACACCTTC. This codes for CASSQDLGQTTYGYTF.

This clonotype was counted at least ten times. The chain combines TRBV12-3 or TRBV12-4 with TRBJ1-5, with TRBD1 as a possible D gene (6 bases). The CDR3 has 15 residues. With 5 bases removed from V and 4 bases from J, the gap between germline ends came to 15 bases. The chain's CDR3 is CASSPRGHKNQPQHF. The CDR3 region has the DNA TGTGCCAGCAGTCCCCGGGGACATAAGAATCAGCCCCAGCATTTT.

CDR3 in DNA: TGTGCCAGCAGTGAAGCGCAAATCAATGAGCAGTTCTTC. This codes for CASSEAQINEQFF. This chain uses TRBV2 with TRBJ2-1; no definite D call. V lost 0 bases, J lost 6 bases, and 6 bases lay in between. Germline lookup yields CDR1 SNHLY and CDR2 FYNNEI. The CDR3 is 13 residues long.

This clonotype has a handful of counts. The chain combines TRBV12-3 or TRBV12-4 with TRBJ2-1; D may be TRBD2 (5 bases). V was trimmed by 0 bases and J by 2 bases, leaving 11 bases between them. The CDR3 is 16 residues long. CDR3: CASSLARGPTYNEQFF. Here the CDR3 DNA reads TGTGCCAGCAGTTTAGCCCGCGGGCCCACCTACAATGAGCAGTTCTTC.

This clonotype was seen more than once but under ten times. The V call is TRBV3-1, the J call TRBJ2-7; 8 nucleotides agree with TRBD1. This CDR3 region has 16 residues. Trimming took 1 base from V and 5 from J; bases not matched to a gene: 10. Germline CDR1 reads LGHDT; CDR2 reads YNNKEL (reference sequence). CDR3 loop: CASSQGPGQGRHEQYF. DNA for the CDR3: TGTGCCAGCAGCCAAGGGCCTGGACAGGGCCGGCACGAGCAGTACTTC.

The chain joins TRBV29-1 to TRBJ1-1, with 7 bases matching TRBD1. Germline values: CDR1 SQVTM, CDR2 ANQGSEA. The V segment lost 8 bases and the J segment 1 base; nucleotides outside the gene matches: 4. The CDR3 spans 12 residues. The CDR3 is CSSNRGNTEAFF. In DNA, the CDR3 is TGCAGCTCAAACAGGGGGAACACTGAAGCTTTCTTT.

This clonotype was observed a handful of times. The J gene is TRBJ2-7, the V gene TRBV20-1; 14 nucleotides agree with TRBD2. Germline CDR1 reads DFQATT; CDR2 reads SNEGSKA (reference sequence). V lost 1 base and J lost 2; bases outside the gene matches: 4. The CDR3 runs to 16 residues. DNA for the CDR3: TGCAGTGCTAGAGCGCTGGGACTAGCGGGGGCCTACGAGCAGTACTTC. Its protein product is CSARALGLAGAYEQYF.

This clonotype turned up a few times. This chain links TRBV7-8 with TRBJ1-5; 9 nucleotides line up with TRBD1. The trim removed 5 bases at V and 9 bases at J, leaving 14 bases unmatched. This CDR3 has 16 residues. The germline CDR1 and CDR2 sequences are SGHVS and FQNEAQ. This CDR3 reads CASSTAGTGFWLPQHF. CDR3 bases: TGTGCCAGCAGCACCGCCGGGACAGGGTTCTGGCTGCCCCAGCATTTT.

V is TRBV5-5 and J is TRBJ2-7; 14 positions match TRBD2. This CDR3 is 16 amino acids long. The ends lost 4 bases at V and 0 bases at J; junction bases unmatched: 3. Germline CDR1 SGHKS, CDR2 YYEKEE (reference sequence). CDR3 in DNA: TGTGCCAGCAGCCTGGGACTAGCGGGGGACTCCTACGAGCAGTACGTC. Its translation is CASSLGLAGDSYEQYV.

This clonotype was seen a few times. The chain couples TRBV30 to TRBJ2-2; 7 nucleotides line up with TRBD2. Germline V gene sequence: CDR1 GTSNPN, CDR2 SVGIG (reference sequence). CDR3 length: 15 residues. The ends lost 8 bases at V and 3 bases at J; junction bases unmatched: 12. The CDR3 region has the DNA TGTGCCGCACGGCCGGCTAGCGGATACACCGGGGAGCTGTTTTTT. The encoded protein is CAARPASGYTGELFF.

This clonotype has more than one count but fewer than ten. The J gene is TRBJ2-7, the V gene TRBV20-1; perhaps TRBD2 as D (5 bases). Germline V gives CDR1 DFQATT, CDR2 SNEGSKA (reference sequence). The CDR3 is 15 residues long. The germline V and J ends were trimmed by 3 bases and 6 bases, with 21 bases remaining between them. CDR3 sequence: CSASLLSISAAEQYF. The DNA for the CDR3 is TGCAGTGCTAGTCTTCTCTCAATTAGCGCTGCCGAGCAGTACTTC.

The V gene is TRBV5-1, the J gene TRBJ1-2, with 8 bases aligning to TRBD1. J gave up 4 bases and V 4 bases, and 9 bases lay outside the gene matches. This CDR3 has 15 amino acids. The germline V gene encodes CDR1 SGHRS and CDR2 YFSETQ. CDR3 sequence (DNA): TGCGCCAGCAGCGGCGGGACAGGCCACGGCTATGGCTACACCTTC. This gives the protein CASSGGTGHGYGYTF.

This clonotype was observed a handful of times. The chain uses TRBV5-5 and TRBJ2-2; 8 positions agree with TRBD1. Germline trimming cut 1 base from V and 7 bases from J; bases unmatched to any gene: 3. The CDR3 runs to 14 residues. CDR1 and CDR2 from the germline V gene are SGHKS and YYEKEE (reference sequence). CDR3 in DNA: TGTGCCAGCAGCTTGCAGGGGGCTGGCGGGGAGCTGTTTTTT. It encodes CASSLQGAGGELFF.